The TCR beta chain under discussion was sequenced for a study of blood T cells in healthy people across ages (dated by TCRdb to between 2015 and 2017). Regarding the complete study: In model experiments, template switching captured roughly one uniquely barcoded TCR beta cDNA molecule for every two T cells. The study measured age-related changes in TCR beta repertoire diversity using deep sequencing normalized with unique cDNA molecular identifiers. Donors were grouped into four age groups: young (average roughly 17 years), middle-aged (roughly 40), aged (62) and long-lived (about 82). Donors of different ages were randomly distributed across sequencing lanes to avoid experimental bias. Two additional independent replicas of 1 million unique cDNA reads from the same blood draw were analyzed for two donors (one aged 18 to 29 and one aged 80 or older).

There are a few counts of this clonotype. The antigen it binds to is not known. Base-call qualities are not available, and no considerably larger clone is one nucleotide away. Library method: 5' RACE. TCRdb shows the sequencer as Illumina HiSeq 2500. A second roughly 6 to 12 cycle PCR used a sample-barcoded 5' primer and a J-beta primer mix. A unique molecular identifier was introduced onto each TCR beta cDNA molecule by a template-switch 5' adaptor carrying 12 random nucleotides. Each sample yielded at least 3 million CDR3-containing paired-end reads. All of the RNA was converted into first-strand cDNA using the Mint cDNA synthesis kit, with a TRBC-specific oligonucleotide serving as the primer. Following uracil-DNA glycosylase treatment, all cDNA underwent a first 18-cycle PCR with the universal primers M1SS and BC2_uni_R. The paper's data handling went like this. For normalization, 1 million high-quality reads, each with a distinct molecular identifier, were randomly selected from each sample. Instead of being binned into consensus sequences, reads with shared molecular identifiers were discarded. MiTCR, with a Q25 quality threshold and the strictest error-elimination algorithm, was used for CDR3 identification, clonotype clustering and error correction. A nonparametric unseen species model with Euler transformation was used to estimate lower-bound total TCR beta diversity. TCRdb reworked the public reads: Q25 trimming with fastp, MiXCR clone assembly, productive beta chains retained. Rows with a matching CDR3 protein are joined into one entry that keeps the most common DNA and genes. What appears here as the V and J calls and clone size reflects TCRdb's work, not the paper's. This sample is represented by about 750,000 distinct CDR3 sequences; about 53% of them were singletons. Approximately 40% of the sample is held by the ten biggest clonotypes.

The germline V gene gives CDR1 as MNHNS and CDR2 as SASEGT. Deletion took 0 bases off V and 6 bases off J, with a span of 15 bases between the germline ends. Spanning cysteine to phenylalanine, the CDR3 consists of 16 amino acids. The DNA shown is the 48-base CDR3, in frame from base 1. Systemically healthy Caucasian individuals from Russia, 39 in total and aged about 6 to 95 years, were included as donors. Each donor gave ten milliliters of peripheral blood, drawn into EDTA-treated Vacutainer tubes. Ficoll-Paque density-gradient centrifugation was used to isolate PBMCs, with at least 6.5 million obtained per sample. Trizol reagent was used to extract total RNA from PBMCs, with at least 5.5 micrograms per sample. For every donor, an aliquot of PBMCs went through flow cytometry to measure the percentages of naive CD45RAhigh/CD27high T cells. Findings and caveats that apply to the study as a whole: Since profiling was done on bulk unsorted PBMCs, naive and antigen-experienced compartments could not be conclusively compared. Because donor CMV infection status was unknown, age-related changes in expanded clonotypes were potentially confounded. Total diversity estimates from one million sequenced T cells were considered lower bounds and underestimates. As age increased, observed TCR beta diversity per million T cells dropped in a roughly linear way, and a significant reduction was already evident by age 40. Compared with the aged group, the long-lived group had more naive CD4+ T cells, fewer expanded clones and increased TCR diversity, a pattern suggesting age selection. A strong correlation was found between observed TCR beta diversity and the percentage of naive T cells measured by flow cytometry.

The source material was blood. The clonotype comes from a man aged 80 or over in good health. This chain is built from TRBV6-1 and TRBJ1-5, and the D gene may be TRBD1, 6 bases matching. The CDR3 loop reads CASSEAGGPPGQPQHF. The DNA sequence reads TGTGCCAGCAGTGAAGCGGGGGGGCCCCCTGGTCAGCCCCAGCATTTT.